The rows below give T cell receptor beta chains drawn from one sample of a study of STAT5B mutations in CD4+ large granular lymphocyte leukemia. Only in-frame clones appear in the TCRdb table, and some are missing; sequencing was by immunoSEQ multiplex PCR. Here the sample spans 25,000 to 35,000 clones, roughly 72% being singletons. The material sequenced was CD4+ T cells from blood buffy coats. The receptors derive from a human donor in good health. Both conserved end residues are part of each CDR3. The D gene is left open where the match is weak. Not every row has a clone size; where given, it reads once, few, many or a size class.

CDR3aa | CDR3nt | abundance | v_gene | d_gene | j_gene
CAWSRDRALTYGYTF | TGTGCCTGGAGTAGGGATCGGGCTTTGACGTATGGCTACACCTTC | few | TRBV30 | - | TRBJ1-2
CASSLSRGYGETQYF | TGCGCCAGCAGCTTGAGTCGGGGGTACGGGGAGACCCAGTACTTC | - | TRBV5-1 | - | TRBJ2-5
CASSLPGLNEKLFF | TGTGCCAGCAGCTTACCGGGTCTTAATGAAAAACTGTTTTTT | few | TRBV7-9 | - | TRBJ1-4
CASSVGVLGLGTYNEQFF | TGTGCCAGCAGCGTAGGCGTTTTGGGACTAGGAACCTACAATGAGCAGTTCTTC | - | TRBV9 | TRBD2 | TRBJ2-1
CSATPGAGSIYEQYF | TGCAGCGCTACCCCAGGGGCGGGGTCAATCTACGAGCAGTACTTC | - | TRBV29-1 | - | TRBJ2-7
CSTWGDRAGANVLTF | TGCAGCACTTGGGGGGACAGGGCTGGGGCCAACGTCCTGACTTTC | - | TRBV29-1 | TRBD1 | TRBJ2-6
CASSRTGAYGYTF | TGTGCCAGCAGCCGGACAGGGGCGTATGGCTACACCTTC | once | TRBV6-5 | TRBD1 | TRBJ1-2
CASSLGTNEKLFF | TGTGCCAGCAGCCTTGGAACTAATGAAAAACTGTTTTTT | few | TRBV5-6 | - | TRBJ1-4
CASSFRRDWRNQPQHF | TGTGCCAGCAGTTTTCGACGGGACTGGCGCAATCAGCCCCAGCATTTT | - | TRBV28 | - | TRBJ1-5
CASSYSGPITDTQYF | TGTGCCAGCAGTTACTCTGGACCGATCACAGATACGCAGTATTTT | few | TRBV6-5 | - | TRBJ2-3
CASSPGGRGSYNEQFF | TGTGCCAGCAGCCCCGGGGGGCGGGGGTCCTACAATGAGCAGTTCTTC | - | TRBV27 | - | TRBJ2-1
CASSFGGDADTQYF | TGTGCCAGCAGCTTCGGGGGGGACGCAGATACGCAGTATTTT | - | TRBV7-2 | TRBD2 | TRBJ2-3
CASSQDGTGQSLVQFF | TGCGCCAGCAGCCAAGACGGGACAGGGCAAAGCCTTGTGCAGTTCTTC | - | TRBV4-1 | TRBD1 | TRBJ2-1
CATSRDRTGRSTDTQYF | TGTGCCACCAGCAGAGATAGGACAGGGAGAAGCACAGATACGCAGTATTTT | - | TRBV15 | TRBD1 | TRBJ2-3
CASSLGTEQMETQYF | TGCGCCAGCAGCTTGGGGACCGAGCAGATGGAGACCCAGTACTTC | - | TRBV5-1 | - | TRBJ2-5
CATSAGSVGGEKLFF | TGTGCCACCAGCGCAGGGTCCGTGGGAGGCGAAAAACTGTTTTTT | - | TRBV15 | - | TRBJ1-4
CASSEWVGLPQYF | TGTGCCAGCAGTGAATGGGTAGGGTTGCCGCAGTATTTT | - | TRBV6-1 | - | TRBJ2-3
CAWSVFTDTQYF | TGTGCCTGGAGTGTTTTCACAGATACGCAGTATTTT | - | TRBV30 | - | TRBJ2-3
CASSLEGGRGYGYTF | TGTGCCAGCAGTTTAGAGGGGGGGCGGGGCTATGGCTACACCTTC | - | TRBV27 | - | TRBJ1-2
CASSQHLRGTEAFF | TGTGCCAGCAGCCAGCACCTTAGAGGGACTGAAGCTTTCTTT | few | TRBV5-5 | - | TRBJ1-1
CASSLAGTGSGNTIYF | TGCGCCAGCAGCTTGGCCGGGACAGGGTCTGGAAACACCATATATTTT | - | TRBV5-1 | TRBD1 | TRBJ1-3
CASSIRLVARDEQFF | TGTGCCAGTAGTATAAGACTAGTAGCTAGGGATGAGCAGTTCTTC | - | TRBV19 | - | TRBJ2-1
CASSFRQVGDTQYF | TGTGCCAGCAGCTTTAGGCAGGTAGGAGATACGCAGTATTTT | - | TRBV7-8 | - | TRBJ2-3
CASGARTGINQPQHF | TGTGCTAGTGGAGCCAGGACAGGTATTAATCAGCCCCAGCATTTT | few | TRBV12-5 | TRBD1 | TRBJ1-5
CASSPGLAGGFYNEQFF | TGTGCCAGCAGCCCTGGACTAGCGGGGGGCTTTTACAATGAGCAGTTCTTC | - | TRBV7-2 | TRBD2 | TRBJ2-1
CASSQTDRNTEAFF | TGTGCCAGCAGCCAAACGGACCGGAACACTGAAGCTTTCTTT | - | TRBV4-2 | - | TRBJ1-1
CASSNSGTAPYEQYF | TGTGCCAGTAGTAATTCCGGGACAGCTCCCTACGAGCAGTACTTC | - | TRBV19 | TRBD1 | TRBJ2-7
CASTWTSGSTGELFF | TGTGCCAGCACGTGGACTAGCGGGAGTACCGGGGAGCTGTTTTTT | - | TRBV11-3 | TRBD2 | TRBJ2-2
CASSYSYRDNSYEQYF | TGTGCCAGCAGTTACTCGTACCGGGACAACTCCTACGAGCAGTACTTC | - | TRBV6-6 | - | TRBJ2-7
CASSLAGTTSYEQYF | TGTGCCAGCAGCTTAGCGGGGACTACATCCTACGAGCAGTACTTC | - | TRBV7-2 | TRBD2 | TRBJ2-7
CASLGTGTKNIQYF | TGTGCCAGTTTAGGGACAGGGACCAAAAACATTCAGTACTTC | - | TRBV19 | TRBD1 | TRBJ2-4
CASSYASDSDEQYF | TGTGCCAGCAGTTACGCCTCGGATTCCGACGAGCAGTACTTC | - | TRBV6-5 | - | TRBJ2-7
CAWSYLDSWGNSPLHF | TGTGCCTGGAGTTACCTGGACAGTTGGGGTAATTCACCCCTCCACTTT | - | TRBV30 | - | TRBJ1-6
CASSFAGTAQETQYF | TGTGCCAGCAGCTTTGCCGGGACAGCCCAAGAGACCCAGTACTTC | - | TRBV7-2 | TRBD1 | TRBJ2-5
CASTTLGTGVEEMGTEAFF | TGTGCCAGCACAACCTTAGGAACGGGAGTGGAGGAGATGGGCACTGAAGCTTTCTTT | once | TRBV13 | - | TRBJ1-1
CASSLGSGQFYEQYF | TGCGCCAGCAGCTTAGGATCGGGACAGTTCTACGAGCAGTACTTC | - | TRBV5-1 | TRBD1 | TRBJ2-7
CASSELNEQYF | TGTGCCAGCAGTGAATTAAACGAGCAGTACTTC | - | TRBV25-1 | - | TRBJ2-7
CASSLVWAGLTRTDTQYF | TGCGCCAGCAGCTTGGTTTGGGCAGGGCTTACACGCACAGATACGCAGTATTTT | - | TRBV5-1 | - | TRBJ2-3
CASSLEFDGYTF | TGCGCCAGCAGCTTGGAGTTTGATGGCTACACCTTC | - | TRBV5-1 | - | TRBJ1-2
CASSLTGQSYEQYF | TGTGCCAGCAGTTTAACGGGACAGTCCTACGAGCAGTACTTC | few | TRBV27 | TRBD1 | TRBJ2-7
CASGSQSGLNEQFF | TGTGCTAGTGGTTCTCAGTCGGGGCTTAATGAGCAGTTCTTC | - | TRBV12-5 | - | TRBJ2-1
CASSSRSRAGELFF | TGTGCCAGCAGCTCCAGGTCCCGGGCCGGGGAGCTGTTTTTT | - | TRBV7-9 | - | TRBJ2-2
CASSLNNWRLEGEQYF | TGTGCCAGCAGCTTAAATAATTGGAGGTTAGAGGGGGAGCAGTACTTC | - | TRBV11-3 | - | TRBJ2-7
CAISERTGEGTLHF | TGTGCCATCAGTGAGAGGACAGGCGAGGGCACCCTCCACTTT | once | TRBV10-3 | TRBD1 | TRBJ1-6
CASSQAGGYEQYF | TGTGCCAGCTCGCAAGCGGGAGGCTACGAGCAGTACTTC | - | TRBV18 | TRBD2 | TRBJ2-7
CASSAGQAPSRAEKLFF | TGTGCCAGCAGCGCCGGACAGGCTCCCTCTCGTGCGGAAAAACTGTTTTTT | - | TRBV11-3 | TRBD1 | TRBJ1-4
CASGTHLDSPLHF | TGCGCCAGTGGAACCCATTTAGATTCACCCCTCCACTTT | - | TRBV5-1 | - | TRBJ1-6
CASSLAGTRNYEQYF | TGTGCCAGCAGCTTAGCGGGGACTAGGAACTACGAGCAGTACTTC | - | TRBV7-2 | TRBD2 | TRBJ2-7
CSVALNTEAFF | TGCAGCGTTGCCCTGAACACTGAAGCTTTCTTT | few | TRBV29-1 | - | TRBJ1-1
CASSVDLGTEAFF | TGTGCCAGCAGCGTAGATCTCGGCACTGAAGCTTTCTTT | few | TRBV9 | - | TRBJ1-1
CASKANVPNEQFF | TGTGCCAGCAAGGCGAACGTCCCCAATGAGCAGTTCTTC | - | TRBV5-4 | - | TRBJ2-1
CATSPGNLDQPQHF | TGTGCCACCAGCCCGGGGAACCTAGATCAGCCCCAGCATTTT | - | TRBV15 | - | TRBJ1-5
CSVEELDPGDGNTIYF | TGCAGCGTTGAAGAGCTGGACCCGGGTGACGGAAACACCATATATTTT | - | TRBV29-1 | - | TRBJ1-3
CASRRPTGGNSPLHF | TGTGCCAGCAGGAGACCGACAGGGGGCAATTCACCCCTCCACTTT | - | TRBV6-6 | TRBD1 | TRBJ1-6
CASSAGFEQRNSPLHF | TGTGCCAGTTCGGCAGGGTTTGAACAGCGTAATTCACCCCTCCACTTT | - | TRBV19 | - | TRBJ1-6